One and the same sample provided the 27 T cell receptor beta chains below, sequenced in a study of blood T cell repertoires in COVID-19. Method: immunoSEQ multiplex PCR; TCRdb's copy keeps in-frame clones and lacks some. The table lists roughly 140,000 clones, around three quarters of them singletons. Sequencing input: peripheral blood. The receptors come from a man aged 50 to 60 with active or convalescent COVID-19.

V gene TRBV13 combines with J gene TRBJ2-2; TRBD1 agrees at 9 bases. The CDR3 contains 16 residues. Germline CDR1 PRHDT, CDR2 FYEKMQ (reference sequence). The J segment lost 6 bases and the V segment lost 4 bases, leaving 9 bases of the junction unmatched. The CDR3 DNA reads as TGTGCCAGCAGCTCAAGTGGGACAGGGCGTGCCGGGGAGCTGTTTTTT. It encodes CASSSSGTGRAGELFF.

The rearrangement joins TRBV5-8 to TRBJ2-3; D might be TRBD1 (5 bases). The germline V and J ends were trimmed by 2 bases and 2 bases, with 9 bases remaining between them. The germline V gene has CDR1 SGHTS and CDR2 YDEGEE. The length of the CDR3 is 14 residues. DNA for the CDR3: TGTGCCAGCAGCTTTTCAGGGTTCACAGATACGCAGTATTTT. Its translation is CASSFSGFTDTQYF.

The CDR3 DNA reads TGTGCCAGCAGTCCGACAGGGGAGTATGGCTACACCTTC. Translation: CASSPTGEYGYTF. The chain uses TRBV6-5 and TRBJ1-2, with TRBD1 matching 8 bases. The J segment lost 5 bases and the V segment lost 5 bases, leaving 4 bases of the junction unmatched. Germline CDR1 and CDR2: MNHEY and SVGAGI. The CDR3 runs to 13 residues.

This clone was observed many times. The chain carries TRBV6-5 and TRBJ1-1; 7 bases line up with TRBD1. The CDR3 spans 15 residues. Germline-derived CDR1 and CDR2 are MNHEY and SVGAGI. With 6 bases clipped from V and 1 base from J, the junction kept 8 bases outside the gene matches. CDR3 in amino acids: CASRRRQGGNTEAFF. The CDR3 DNA sequence: TGTGCCAGCAGGCGTCGACAGGGAGGGAACACTGAAGCTTTCTTT.

V and J are TRBV9 and TRBJ2-1; weak D call: TRBD2 (6 bases). CDR1 SGDLS and CDR2 YYNGEE come from the germline V gene. The CDR3 spans 16 residues. V lost 3 bases, J lost 4 bases, and 17 bases lay in between. The CDR3 DNA sequence: TGTGCCAGCAGCGGCACTAGCCTCGTAAGGTACAATGAGCAGTTCTTC. Amino acid sequence: CASSGTSLVRYNEQFF. Based on the CDR3 plus reference TRBV9 and TRBJ2-1, the full variable domain is DSGVTQTPKHLITATGQRVTLRCSPRSGDLSVYWYQQSLDQGLQFLIQYYNGEERAKGNILERFSAQQFPDLHSELNLSSLELGDSALYFCASSGTSLVRYNEQFFGPGTRLTVL.

This clone was seen more than once but under ten times. J is TRBJ1-5 and V is TRBV21-1; the D segment call TRBD1 is taken from the table without a DNA check. TRBV21-1 is a pseudogene segment. CDR3 length: 19 amino acids. The chain's CDR3 is CASSKTHLAGGAEHQPQHF. For the CDR3, the DNA is TGTGCCAGCAGCAAGACCCACCTAGCAGGGGGCGCTGAGCATCAGCCCCAGCATTTT.

This clone has a handful of counts. The gene calls are TRBV9 and TRBJ1-2; 9 positions match TRBD1. In germline, CDR1 is SGDLS, CDR2 YYNGEE. The CDR3 totals 14 residues. The trim removed 3 bases at V and 6 bases at J, leaving 6 bases unmatched. The chain's CDR3 is CASSARTGVHGYTF. The CDR3 nucleotides are TGTGCCAGCAGCGCAAGGACAGGGGTCCATGGCTACACCTTC.

About this clone: Other DNA variants within this sample encode the same CDR3. CDR3 amino acids: CASSVGQGLSYEQYF. The CDR3 nucleotides read TGTGCCAGCAGCGTAGGTCAGGGCCTCTCCTACGAGCAGTACTTC. This chain joins TRBV9 and TRBJ2-7; a possible D gene is TRBD1 (5 bases). This CDR3 spans 15 amino acids. Germline V lookup: CDR1 SGDLS, CDR2 YYNGEE. The V gene lost 0 bases and the J gene lost 0 bases, with 10 bases spanning the gap.

The chain has TRBV7-9 and TRBJ1-1; no reliable D call. The CDR3 has 13 amino acids. Trimming cost V 2 bases and J 0 bases, with 4 bases left between them. Germline V gives CDR1 SEHNR, CDR2 FQNEAQ (reference sequence). The CDR3 DNA reads as TGTGCCAGCAGCTTACAGGTGAACACTGAAGCTTTCTTT. It translates to CASSLQVNTEAFF.

The V call is TRBV4-1, the J call TRBJ2-7, with TRBD1 matching over 7 bases. The CDR3 spans 14 residues. V dropped 5 bases and J dropped 2; count of bases not matched to a gene: 6. Germline CDR1 is MGHRA and CDR2 is YSYEKL. CDR3 sequence (DNA): TGCGCCAGCAGCATGACCGGGACAGCCTACGAGCAGTACTTC. It yields the protein CASSMTGTAYEQYF.

The chain is built from TRBV30 and TRBJ1-1; maybe TRBD1 (5 bases). This CDR3 is 13 amino acids long. Germline CDR1 GTSNPN, CDR2 SVGIG (reference sequence). V shed 8 bases and J shed 5 bases, with 18 bases lying between them. The CDR3: CASRILGGTEAFF. CDR3 in DNA: TGTGCCAGCCGAATACTGGGGGGGACTGAAGCTTTCTTT.

This clone turned up a few times. The chain couples TRBV18 to TRBJ2-7; perhaps TRBD2 as D (5 bases). The CDR3 loop spans 14 amino acids. The germline CDR1 and CDR2 sequences are KGHSH and LQKENI. Trimming shortened V by 0 bases and J by 6 bases, and 12 bases separated the two germline ends. CDR3: CASSPPARAGEQYF. CDR3 nucleotides: TGTGCCAGCTCACCACCCGCCCGGGCGGGCGAGCAGTACTTC.

The chain uses TRBV28 and TRBJ1-1; 12 nucleotides agree with TRBD1. V shed 10 bases and J 7 bases; nucleotides not matched to a gene: 7. The CDR3 spans 13 residues. The germline V gene encodes CDR1 MDHEN and CDR2 SYDVKM. The CDR3 here is CATRDRGLVEAFF. CDR3 sequence (DNA): TGTGCCACCCGGGACAGGGGGCTTGTTGAAGCTTTCTTT.

V gene TRBV28 combines with J gene TRBJ1-4; TRBD1 agrees at 8 bases. V lost 4 bases and J lost 6; bases outside the gene matches: 4. The CDR3 extends over 14 amino acids. Germline V gene sequence: CDR1 MDHEN, CDR2 SYDVKM. For the CDR3, the DNA is TGTGCCAGCAGTTCATACAGGGGGGATGAAAAACTGTTTTTT. As protein: CASSSYRGDEKLFF.

This chain joins TRBV27 and TRBJ2-7, with D possibly matching TRBD1 (6 bases). Trimming pared 5 bases from V and 7 bases from J, leaving 9 bases between. Germline-derived CDR1 and CDR2 are MNHEY and SMNVEV (reference sequence). The CDR3 runs to 11 residues. CDR3: CASSEGTEQYF. As DNA, the CDR3 is TGTGCCAGCAGTGAAGGGACAGAGCAGTACTTC.

The chain joins TRBV10-3 to TRBJ1-5; 7 bases line up with TRBD1. The germline CDR1 and CDR2 sequences are ENHRY and SYGVKD. CDR3 length equals 16 residues. The junction had 5 bases not matched to a gene; V was cut back by 0 bases and J by 3 bases. In DNA form, the CDR3 reads TGTGCCATCAGTGAGTCGTTCAGGGGGGACAATCAGCCCCAGCATTTT. Translated, it gives CAISESFRGDNQPQHF.

This clone was counted between two and nine times. The chain is built from TRBV6-1 and TRBJ2-7; D may be TRBD2 (5 bases). From germline, CDR1 is MNHNS and CDR2 SASEGT. This CDR3 spans 12 amino acids. V was trimmed by 5 bases and J by 7 bases, leaving 12 bases between them. CDR3 bases: TGTGCCAGCAGTTTGGACTCTCGAGAGCAGTACTTC. This codes for CASSLDSREQYF.

V gene TRBV19 combines with J gene TRBJ1-1; 7 positions agree with TRBD1. The germline gives CDR1 LNHDA, CDR2 SQIVND (reference sequence). This CDR3 spans 14 amino acids. V dropped 3 bases and J dropped 1; count of bases not matched to a gene: 2. CDR3 DNA: TGTGCCAGTAGTATGGGACAGCCGAACACTGAAGCTTTCTTT. Protein product: CASSMGQPNTEAFF.

The chain employs TRBV11-1 and TRBJ2-1; the match to TRBD2 covers 12 bases. J lost 6 bases, V lost 2 bases, and 2 bases had no gene match. This CDR3 has 15 amino acids. Germline V gene sequence: CDR1 SGHAT, CDR2 FQDESV (reference sequence). For the CDR3, the DNA is TGTGCCAGCAGCTTAACTAGCGGGAGGTTCAATGAGCAGTTCTTC. This sequence encodes CASSLTSGRFNEQFF.

This rearrangement joins TRBV3-1 (or the pseudogene TRBV3-2) to TRBJ1-4; 7 nucleotides agree with TRBD1. Germline V gene sequence: CDR1 LGHDT, CDR2 YNNKEL (reference sequence). V dropped 5 bases and J dropped 8; count of bases not matched to a gene: 11. The CDR3 contains 15 residues. The CDR3 loop is CASSEGQTGFEKLFF. The CDR3 DNA follows: TGTGCCAGCAGCGAGGGACAGACGGGATTCGAAAAACTGTTTTTT.

This clone was seen only a few times. The V gene is TRBV28, the J gene TRBJ1-2; a possible D gene is TRBD1 (6 bases). This CDR3 has 13 residues. V lost 4 bases and J lost 3, with 9 bases in between. CDR1 MDHEN and CDR2 SYDVKM come from the germline V gene. CDR3 in amino acids: CASSSTGYYGYTF. CDR3 coding DNA: TGTGCCAGCAGTTCAACAGGGTACTATGGCTACACCTTC.

V and J are TRBV24-1 and TRBJ2-7; the D is unclear. The CDR3 is made up of 12 amino acids. Per germline, CDR1 KGHDR and CDR2 SFDVKD. V was shortened by 9 bases and J by 0 bases, with 8 bases between the two germline ends. The CDR3 DNA sequence: TGTGCCACCGGCACGAACTCCTACGAGCAGTACTTC. Translating gives CATGTNSYEQYF.

This chain joins TRBV10-1 and TRBJ2-2; D gene uncertain. CDR1 and CDR2 from the germline V gene are WNHNN and SYGVQD (reference sequence). The CDR3 is made up of 12 amino acids. Trimming cost V 5 bases and J 6 bases, with 7 bases left between them. As DNA, the CDR3 is TGCGCCAGCAGTCTTTATCCCGGGGAGCTGTTTTTT. Protein product: CASSLYPGELFF.

This clone turned up a few times. This chain uses TRBV29-1 with TRBJ2-7, with 9 bases fitting TRBD2. The V gene end was trimmed by 5 bases and the J gene end by 6 bases; junction bases not matched to a gene: 20. The CDR3 extends over 17 amino acids. The germline CDR1 and CDR2 sequences are SQVTM and ANQGSEA. The CDR3 DNA sequence: TGCAGCGTTCAGGGCGGGCTAGCGGGATTTAACTCAGGCGAGCAGTACTTC. It encodes CSVQGGLAGFNSGEQYF.

The chain recombines TRBV7-2 with TRBJ1-1, with TRBD1 identical over 7 bases. The CDR3 runs to 14 residues. The junction had 3 bases not matched to a gene; V was cut back by 1 base and J by 4 bases. Germline V lookup: CDR1 SGHTA, CDR2 FQGNSA. The CDR3 DNA follows: TGTGCCAGCAGCTTAGATCACAGGGGCACTGAAGCTTTCTTT. Translated, it gives CASSLDHRGTEAFF.

The chain employs TRBV5-1 and TRBJ2-7; 8 bases map to TRBD1. Looked up from germline, CDR1 is SGHRS and CDR2 is YFSETQ. The length of the CDR3 is 15 residues. Trimming cost V 0 bases and J 2 bases; bases outside gene matches: 4. The CDR3 spells CASSLVPGGAYEQYF. In nucleotides, the CDR3 is TGCGCCAGCAGCTTGGTGCCAGGGGGCGCCTACGAGCAGTACTTC.

V gene TRBV30 combines with J gene TRBJ1-5; no firm D call. The V and J ends lost 2 bases and 7 bases respectively, with 12 bases between them. The germline gives CDR1 GTSNPN, CDR2 SVGIG (reference sequence). The CDR3 is 13 amino acids. The DNA of the CDR3 is TGTGCCTGGAGTTACAGCGGTGGGCAGCCCCAGCATTTT. It specifies CAWSYSGGQPQHF.